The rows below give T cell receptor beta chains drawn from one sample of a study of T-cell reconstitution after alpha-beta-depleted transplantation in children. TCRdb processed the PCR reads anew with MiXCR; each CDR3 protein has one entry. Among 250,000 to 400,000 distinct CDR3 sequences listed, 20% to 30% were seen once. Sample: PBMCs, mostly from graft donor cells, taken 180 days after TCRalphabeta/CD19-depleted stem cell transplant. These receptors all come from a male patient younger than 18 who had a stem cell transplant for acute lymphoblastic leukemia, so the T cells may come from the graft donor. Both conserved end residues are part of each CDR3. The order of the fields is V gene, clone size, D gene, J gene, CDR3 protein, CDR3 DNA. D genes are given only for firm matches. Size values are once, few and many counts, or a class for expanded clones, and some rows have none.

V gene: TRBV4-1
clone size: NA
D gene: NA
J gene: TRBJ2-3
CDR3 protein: CASSQRESSTDTQYF
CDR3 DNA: TGCGCCAGCAGCCAAAGGGAGTCTAGCACAGATACGCAGTATTTT

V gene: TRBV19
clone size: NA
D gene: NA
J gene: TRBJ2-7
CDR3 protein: CASSPRGEDEQYF
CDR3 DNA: TGTGCCAGTAGCCCTAGGGGAGAAGACGAGCAGTACTTC

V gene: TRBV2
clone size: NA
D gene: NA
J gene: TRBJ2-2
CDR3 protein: CASGEVLNTGELFF
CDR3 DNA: TGTGCCAGCGGGGAAGTCCTTAACACCGGGGAGCTGTTTTTT

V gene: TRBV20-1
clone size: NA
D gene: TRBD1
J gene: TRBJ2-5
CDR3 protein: CSAYEGGRETQYF
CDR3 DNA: TGCAGTGCCTATGAAGGGGGCAGGGAGACCCAGTACTTC

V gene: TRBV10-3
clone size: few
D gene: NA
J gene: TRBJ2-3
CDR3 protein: CAILDADTQYF
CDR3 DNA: TGTGCCATCCTGGACGCAGATACGCAGTATTTT

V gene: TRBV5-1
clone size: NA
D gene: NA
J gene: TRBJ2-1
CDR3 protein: CASSLAGTTSSYNEQFF
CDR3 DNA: TGCGCCAGCAGCTTGGCCGGCACCACGAGCTCCTACAATGAGCAGTTCTTC

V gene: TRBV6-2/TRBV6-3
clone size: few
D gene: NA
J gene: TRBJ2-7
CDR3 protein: CASSYSTGGPYEQYF
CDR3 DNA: TGTGCCAGCAGTTACTCGACCGGGGGCCCCTACGAGCAGTACTTC

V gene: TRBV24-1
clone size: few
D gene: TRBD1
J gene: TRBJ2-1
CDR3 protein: CATSARGLVDEQFF
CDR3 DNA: TGTGCCACCAGTGCCAGGGGGTTGGTCGATGAGCAGTTCTTC

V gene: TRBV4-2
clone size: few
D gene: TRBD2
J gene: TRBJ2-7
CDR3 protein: CASSQEGLAPTEQYF
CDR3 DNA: TGTGCCAGCAGCCAAGAGGGACTAGCCCCGACCGAGCAGTACTTC

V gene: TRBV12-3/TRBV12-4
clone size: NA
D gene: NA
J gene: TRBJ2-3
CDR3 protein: CASSFGGPDTQYF
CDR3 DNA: TGTGCCAGCAGTTTCGGGGGTCCAGATACGCAGTATTTT

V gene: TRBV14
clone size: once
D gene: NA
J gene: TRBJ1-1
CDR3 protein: CASSQDSGAQDTEAFF
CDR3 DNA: TGTGCCAGCAGCCAAGATTCAGGGGCACAGGACACTGAAGCTTTCTTT

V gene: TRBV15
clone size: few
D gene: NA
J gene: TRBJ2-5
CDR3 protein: CATSRGFGETQYF
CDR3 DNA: TGTGCCACCAGCAGGGGGTTCGGGGAGACCCAGTACTTC

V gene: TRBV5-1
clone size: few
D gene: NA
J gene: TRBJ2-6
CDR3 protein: CASSLAGDGANVLTF
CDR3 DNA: TGCGCCAGCAGCTTGGCCGGGGATGGGGCCAACGTCCTGACTTTC

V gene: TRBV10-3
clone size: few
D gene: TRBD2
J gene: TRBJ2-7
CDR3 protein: CAISESSGSGRAFRTSMHEQYF
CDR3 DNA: TGTGCCATCAGTGAGTCTAGTGGGAGCGGGAGGGCCTTCCGGACATCAATGCACGAGCAGTACTTC

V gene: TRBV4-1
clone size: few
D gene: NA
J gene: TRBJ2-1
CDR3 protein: CASSLRPLPVNEQFF
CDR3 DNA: TGCGCCAGCAGCCTAAGGCCCCTCCCCGTTAATGAGCAGTTCTTC

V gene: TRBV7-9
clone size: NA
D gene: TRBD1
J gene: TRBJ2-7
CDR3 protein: CASSPWTGRRNEQYF
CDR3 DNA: TGTGCCAGCAGCCCTTGGACAGGAAGGAGGAACGAGCAGTACTTC

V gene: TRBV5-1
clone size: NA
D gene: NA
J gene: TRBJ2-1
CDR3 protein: CASSPHDLASNEQFF
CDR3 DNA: TGCGCCAGCAGCCCCCATGACCTAGCGTCTAATGAGCAGTTCTTC

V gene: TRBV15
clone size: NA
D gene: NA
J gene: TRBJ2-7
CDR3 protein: CATSRSISYEQYF
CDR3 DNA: TGTGCCACCAGCAGAAGTATCTCCTACGAGCAGTACTTC

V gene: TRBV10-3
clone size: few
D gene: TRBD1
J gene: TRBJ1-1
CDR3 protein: CAISSTGMTEAFF
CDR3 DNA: TGTGCCATCAGTTCGACAGGGATGACTGAAGCTTTCTTT

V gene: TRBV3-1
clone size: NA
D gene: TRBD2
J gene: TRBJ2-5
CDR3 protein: CASSHHCGRPPKTQYF
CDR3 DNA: TGTGCCAGCAGCCATCACTGCGGGAGGCCCCCAAAGACCCAGTACTTC

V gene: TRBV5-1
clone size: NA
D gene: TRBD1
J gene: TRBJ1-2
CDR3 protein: CASSFSGGDGYTF
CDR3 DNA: TGTGCCAGCAGCTTCTCAGGGGGCGATGGCTACACCTTC

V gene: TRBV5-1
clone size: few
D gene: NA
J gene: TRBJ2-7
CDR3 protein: CASSGGAGSYEQYF
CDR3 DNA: TGCGCCAGCAGCGGTGGCGCGGGAAGCTACGAGCAGTACTTC

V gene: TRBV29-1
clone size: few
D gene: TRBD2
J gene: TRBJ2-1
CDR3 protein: CSAYQGTSGSYNEQFF
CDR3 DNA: TGCAGCGCGTACCAGGGAACTAGCGGGTCCTACAATGAGCAGTTCTTC

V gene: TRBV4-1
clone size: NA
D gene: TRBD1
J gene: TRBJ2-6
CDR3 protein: CASSRPTGGTGANVLTF
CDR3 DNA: TGCGCCAGCAGCCGACCCACAGGGGGCACTGGGGCCAACGTCCTGACTTTC

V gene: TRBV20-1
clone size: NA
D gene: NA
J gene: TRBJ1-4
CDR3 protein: CSARDSIGSLFF
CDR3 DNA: TGCAGTGCTAGAGATTCGATTGGGTCACTGTTTTTT

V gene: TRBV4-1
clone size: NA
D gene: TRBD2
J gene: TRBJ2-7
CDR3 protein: CASSQVGLATYEQYF
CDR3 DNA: TGCGCCAGCAGCCAAGTTGGACTAGCGACCTACGAGCAGTACTTC

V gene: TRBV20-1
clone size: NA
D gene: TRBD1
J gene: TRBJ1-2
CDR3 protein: CSARAWDRLNYGYTF
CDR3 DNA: TGCAGTGCTAGAGCCTGGGACAGGCTAAACTATGGCTACACCTTC

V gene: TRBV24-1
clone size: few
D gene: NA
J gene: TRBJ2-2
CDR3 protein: CATNHWNTGELFF
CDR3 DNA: TGTGCCACCAACCATTGGAACACCGGGGAGCTGTTTTTT

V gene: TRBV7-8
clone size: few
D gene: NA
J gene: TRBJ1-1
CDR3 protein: CASSLARRGASEAFF
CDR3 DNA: TGTGCCAGCAGCTTAGCTCGGCGGGGCGCATCTGAAGCTTTCTTT

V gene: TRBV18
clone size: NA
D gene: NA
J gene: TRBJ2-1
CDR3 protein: CASSPPGLDEQFF
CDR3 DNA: TGTGCCAGCTCACCACCCGGACTTGATGAGCAGTTCTTC

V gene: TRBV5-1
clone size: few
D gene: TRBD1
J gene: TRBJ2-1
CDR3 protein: CASSLAPATGSGNEQFF
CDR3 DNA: TGCGCCAGCAGCTTGGCTCCCGCGACAGGGAGTGGGAATGAGCAGTTCTTC

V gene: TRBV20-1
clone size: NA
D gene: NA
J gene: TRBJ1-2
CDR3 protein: CSARDWATGSPNYGYTF
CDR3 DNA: TGCAGTGCTAGAGATTGGGCTACAGGATCCCCTAACTATGGCTACACCTTC

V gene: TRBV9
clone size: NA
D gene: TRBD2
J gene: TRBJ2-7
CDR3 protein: CASSVGTSGYYEQYF
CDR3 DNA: TGTGCCAGCAGCGTAGGGACTAGCGGTTATTACGAGCAGTACTTC

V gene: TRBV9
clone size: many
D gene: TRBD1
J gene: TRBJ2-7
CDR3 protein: CASSAGTGYEQYF
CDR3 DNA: TGTGCCAGCAGCGCCGGGACAGGGTACGAGCAGTACTTC

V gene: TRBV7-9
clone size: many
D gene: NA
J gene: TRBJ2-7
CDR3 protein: CASSLSGYEQYF
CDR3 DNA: TGTGCCAGCAGCTTAAGCGGCTACGAGCAGTACTTC